The sequence of this T cell receptor beta chain was determined in a study of T cells in Graves' hyperthyroidism and ophthalmopathy. RNA transcripts served as the template for amplifying TCR beta CDR3 regions. The TCR CDR3 was amplified in a first-round RT-PCR using the HTBI primer set. TCRdb redid the calling of the multiplex PCR reads with MiXCR, one entry per CDR3 protein. The table lists hundreds of thousands of distinct CDR3 sequences, approximately 18% of them singletons. Fresh peripheral blood, 9.5 to 10 ml of it, supplied the PBMCs. The CDR3 has 11 residues. Germline V gene sequence: CDR1 SGDLS, CDR2 YYNGEE. V was clipped by 0 bases and J by 6 bases, with 4 bases between them.

The chain has TRBV9 and TRBJ2-7; D remains unclear. The receptor was isolated from a man between 50 and 59 years old with Graves' ophthalmopathy. The source material was blood. The DNA for the CDR3 is TGTGCCAGCAGCGTAGATGGCGAGCAGTACTTC. Its protein product is CASSVDGEQYF.